The 11 T cell receptor beta chains below come from one sample, sequenced in a study of T-cell reconstitution after alpha-beta-depleted transplantation in children. Unique molecular identifiers were incorporated when the TCRbeta library was constructed. From the PCR reads, TCRdb called clonotypes with MiXCR, one entry per CDR3 protein. The table has fewer than 700,000 distinct CDR3 sequences, 10% to 15% seen once. This material consisted of PBMCs, mostly from graft donor cells, taken 360 days after TCRalphabeta/CD19-depleted stem cell transplant. The receptor source for this set is a male patient between 10 and 17 years old who had a stem cell transplant for acute myeloid leukemia, so the T cells may come from the graft donor.

This clonotype has more than one count but fewer than ten. J is TRBJ2-5 and V is TRBV25-1, with 8 positions matching TRBD1. Unmatched junction bases numbered 11, after V lost 3 bases and J lost 5 bases. Germline CDR1 is MGHDK and CDR2 is SYGVNS. CDR3 size: 16 residues. The CDR3, as DNA: TGTGCCAGCAGTGACAGGGGGCTTTTGTATAGGGAGACCCAGTACTTC. Protein: CASSDRGLLYRETQYF. Full variable domain (missing parts from reference TRBV25-1 and TRBJ2-5): EADIYQTPRYLVIGTGKKITLECSQTMGHDKMYWYQQDPGMELHLIHYSYGVNSTEKGDLSSESTVSRIRTEHFPLTLESARPSHTSQYLCASSDRGLLYRETQYFGPGTRLLVL.

The rearrangement uses TRBV4-2 and TRBJ2-3; TRBD2 aligns across 10 bases. V dropped 1 base and J dropped 2; count of bases not matched to a gene: 9. The CDR3 contains 18 residues. From germline, CDR1 is LGHNA and CDR2 YNFKEQ. CDR3 loop: CASSQVMLAGDFTDTQYF. CDR3 sequence (DNA): TGTGCCAGCAGCCAAGTCATGCTAGCGGGAGACTTCACAGATACGCAGTATTTT.

The table lists this clonotype with many counts. The chain combines TRBV28 with TRBJ2-5; TRBD2 might be the D (6 bases). The CDR3 length is 13 residues. V lost 7 bases and J lost 1, with 10 bases in between. Germline loops: CDR1 MDHEN, CDR2 SYDVKM. The CDR3 reads CASIRDFQETQYF. The CDR3 bases are TGTGCCAGCATCAGGGACTTCCAAGAGACCCAGTACTTC.

This clonotype has only a few counts. The CDR3 coding sequence is TGCGCCAGCAGCTGGGACCTTCCAGATACGCAGTATTTT. Protein sequence: CASSWDLPDTQYF. The chain couples TRBV5-1 to TRBJ2-3, with D tentatively TRBD1 or TRBD2 (5 bases each). This CDR3 is 13 amino acids long. V gave up 3 bases and J gave up 4 bases, with 9 bases separating them. Germline CDR1 SGHRS, CDR2 YFSETQ. Full variable domain (remainder filled in from reference TRBV5-1 and TRBJ2-3): KAGVTQTPRYLIKTRGQQVTLSCSPISGHRSVSWYQQTPGQGLQFLFEYFSETQRNKGNFPGRFSGRQFSNSRSEMNVSTLELGDSALYLCASSWDLPDTQYFGPGTRLTVL.

This clonotype was seen only a few times. The rearrangement joins TRBV29-1 to TRBJ2-7; the D gene is possibly TRBD1 (7 bases). Germline CDR1 reads SQVTM; CDR2 reads ANQGSEA. The CDR3 is 20 amino acids. V shed 6 bases and J shed 3 bases, with 36 bases lying between them. The DNA for the CDR3 is TGCAGCGTCCAGGAGTTGAAAATAAGGTTCGGGGGACAGCCTTTCTACGAGCAGTACTTC. It encodes CSVQELKIRFGGQPFYEQYF.

This clonotype turned up a few times. J is TRBJ2-1 and V is TRBV11-2; a possible D gene is TRBD1 (5 bases). This CDR3 spans 16 amino acids. Trimming took 5 bases from V and 0 from J, leaving 14 bases between them. CDR1 is SGHAT and CDR2 is FQNNGV in the germline V gene. Here the CDR3 DNA reads TGTGCCAGCAGCCCCATCCGGACAACCTCCTACAATGAGCAGTTCTTC. It encodes CASSPIRTTSYNEQFF.

The chain uses TRBV12-3 or TRBV12-4 and TRBJ2-1, with D uncertain. This CDR3 has 13 residues. With 3 bases removed from V and 6 bases from J, the gap between germline ends came to 9 bases. CDR3 region: CASSLRPPNEQFF. In DNA, the CDR3 is TGTGCCAGCAGTTTGCGTCCACCCAATGAGCAGTTCTTC.

This clonotype was recorded a few times. The CDR3, as DNA: TGTGCCAGCAGTTACTTCCCGAATCTTCCGGGACAGGGGTTCCAAGAGACCCAGTACTTC. It translates to CASSYFPNLPGQGFQETQYF. This chain joins TRBV6-2 or TRBV6-3 and TRBJ2-5; 10 bases fit TRBD1. The CDR3 is made up of 20 amino acids. Germline loops: CDR1 MNHEY, CDR2 SVGEGT. V shed 1 base, J shed 1 base, and the junction held 15 bases outside the gene matches.

The J gene is TRBJ1-1, the V gene TRBV28, with D tentatively TRBD1 (6 bases). Trimming stripped 6 bases from V and 5 bases from J, with 16 bases between. This CDR3 has 14 amino acids. Germline assignment: CDR1 MDHEN and CDR2 SYDVKM. The CDR3 nucleotides are TGTGCCAGCAGACCCTCAGGGGTTAGAACTGAAGCTTTCTTT. It encodes CASRPSGVRTEAFF.

This clonotype was counted at least ten times. The CDR3 reads CASSLGLAGVGYEQYF. CDR3 in DNA: TGTGCCAGCAGTTTGGGACTAGCGGGAGTTGGCTACGAGCAGTACTTC. The V call is TRBV12-3 or TRBV12-4, the J call TRBJ2-7, with TRBD2 identical over 14 bases. V lost 3 bases, J lost 3 bases, and 4 bases stayed unmatched. The CDR3 length is 16 residues.

This clonotype was seen only a few times. The V call is TRBV12-3 or TRBV12-4, the J call TRBJ2-5, with 10 nucleotides matching TRBD2. This CDR3 has 14 amino acids. With 5 bases clipped from V and 1 base from J, the junction kept 1 base outside the gene matches. This CDR3 is CASSRLAGQETQYF. CDR3 DNA: TGTGCCAGCAGTCGACTAGCGGGCCAAGAGACCCAGTACTTC.